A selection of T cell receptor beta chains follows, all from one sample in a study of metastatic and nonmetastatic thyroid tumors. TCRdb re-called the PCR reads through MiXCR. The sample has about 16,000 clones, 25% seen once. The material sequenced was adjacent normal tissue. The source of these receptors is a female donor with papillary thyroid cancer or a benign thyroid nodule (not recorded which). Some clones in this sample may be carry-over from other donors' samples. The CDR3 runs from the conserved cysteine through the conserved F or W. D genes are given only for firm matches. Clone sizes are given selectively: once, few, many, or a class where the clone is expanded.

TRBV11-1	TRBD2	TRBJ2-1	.	CASSREAGSSYNEQFF	TGTGCCAGCAGCCGGGAAGCGGGAAGCTCCTACAATGAGCAGTTCTTC
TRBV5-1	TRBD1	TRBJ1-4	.	CASRSSGTVNEKLFF	TGCGCCAGCAGGAGCTCCGGGACAGTGAATGAAAAACTGTTTTTT
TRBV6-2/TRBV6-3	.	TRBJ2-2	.	CASRDLSLTAGELFF	TGTGCCAGCAGAGACCTGTCGCTAACGGCCGGGGAGCTGTTTTTT
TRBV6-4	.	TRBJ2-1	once	CASSEGRGEYNEQFF	TGTGCCAGCAGTGAAGGTAGAGGGGAATACAATGAGCAGTTCTTC
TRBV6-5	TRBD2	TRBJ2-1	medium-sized	CASSRLAGGSSYNEQFF	TGTGCCAGCAGCCGATTAGCGGGAGGGAGCTCCTACAATGAGCAGTTCTTC
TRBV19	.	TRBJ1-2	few	CASSIGPSANYGYTF	TGTGCCAGTAGTATTGGGCCCAGCGCTAACTATGGCTACACCTTC
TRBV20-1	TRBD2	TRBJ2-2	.	CSTPSGSTGELFF	TGCAGTACCCCAAGCGGGAGTACCGGGGAGCTGTTTTTT
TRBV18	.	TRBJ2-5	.	CASSPPGQETQYF	TGTGCCAGCTCACCACCGGGGCAAGAGACCCAGTACTTC
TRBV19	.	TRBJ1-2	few	CASTPGSYGYTF	TGTGCCAGTACCCCAGGGTCCTATGGCTACACCTTT
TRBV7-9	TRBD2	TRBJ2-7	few	CASSREGTSYEQYF	TGTGCCAGCAGCAGGGAGGGAACTTCCTACGAGCAGTACTTC
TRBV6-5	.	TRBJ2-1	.	CASSYLEGLEQFF	TGTGCCAGCAGTTACTTGGAAGGACTTGAGCAGTTCTTC
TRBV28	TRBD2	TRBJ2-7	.	CASSLEAGGSYEQYF	TGTGCCAGCAGTTTAGAGGCGGGGGGGTCCTACGAGCAGTACTTC